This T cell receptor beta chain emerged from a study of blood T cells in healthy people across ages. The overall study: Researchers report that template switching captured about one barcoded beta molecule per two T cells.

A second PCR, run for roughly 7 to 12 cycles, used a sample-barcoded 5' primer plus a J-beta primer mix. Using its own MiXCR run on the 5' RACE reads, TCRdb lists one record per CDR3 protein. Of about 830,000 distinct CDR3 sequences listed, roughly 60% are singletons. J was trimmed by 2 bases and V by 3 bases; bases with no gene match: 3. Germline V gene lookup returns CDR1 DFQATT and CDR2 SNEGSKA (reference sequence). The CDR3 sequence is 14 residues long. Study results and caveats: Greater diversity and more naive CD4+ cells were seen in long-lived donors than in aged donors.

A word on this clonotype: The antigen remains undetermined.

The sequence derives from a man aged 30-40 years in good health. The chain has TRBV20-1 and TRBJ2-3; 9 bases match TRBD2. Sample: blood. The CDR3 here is CSASRGGATDTQYF. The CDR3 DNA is TGCAGTGCTAGCCGCGGGGGGGCCACAGATACGCAGTATTTT.